These 15 T cell receptor beta chains came from one sample sequenced in a study of T cell changes during pregnancy in multiple sclerosis. TCRdb's copy holds only in-frame clones and misses some; the assay was immunoSEQ multiplex PCR. The sample has 93,000 or so clones, around nine tenths seen once; the top ten hold about 0.9%. The sequences come from peripheral blood, collected after pregnancy. The receptors shown here come from a female donor with multiple sclerosis, enrolled in a pregnancy study.

The chain has TRBV27 and TRBJ1-1, with a possible D match to TRBD1 (5 bases). CDR1 MNHEY and CDR2 SMNVEV come from the germline V gene (reference sequence). There are 17 residues in the CDR3. The V gene lost 0 bases and the J gene lost 5 bases, with 19 bases spanning the gap. The CDR3 region has the DNA TGTGCCAGCAGTTTATCCTCCTCCGGGGGGGTGAGGACTGAAGCTTTCTTT. Its protein product is CASSLSSSGGVRTEAFF.

Only one count was recorded for this clone. This sequence joins TRBV28 and TRBJ2-1; 16 bases align to TRBD2. CDR3 size: 14 residues. V gave up 5 bases and J gave up 10 bases; unmatched junction bases: 2. Looked up from germline, CDR1 is MDHEN and CDR2 is SYDVKM. The DNA for the CDR3 is TGTGCCAGCAGTGGGACTAGCGGGAGGGTAGAGCAGTTCTTC. Amino acids: CASSGTSGRVEQFF.

This clone has only one observation. The chain recombines TRBV28 with TRBJ2-7; D might be TRBD2 (6 bases). CDR3 length equals 15 residues. Germline-derived CDR1 and CDR2 are MDHEN and SYDVKM. V was pared by 6 bases and J by 3 bases, with 18 bases between. CDR3: CASSSQGGEIYEQYF. The CDR3 DNA reads TGTGCCAGCAGCTCTCAAGGAGGGGAGATCTACGAGCAGTACTTC.

This clone is a singleton in its sample. The chain links TRBV4-3 to TRBJ2-7, with TRBD2 matching 9 bases. The V and J ends lost 0 bases and 5 bases, in that order; junction bases with no gene match: 8. This CDR3 is 16 amino acids long. Per germline, CDR1 LGHNA and CDR2 YSLEER. The CDR3 reads CASSQEQASGVNEQYF. The CDR3 DNA is TGCGCCAGCAGCCAAGAACAAGCTAGCGGGGTGAACGAGCAGTACTTC.

V gene TRBV5-5 combines with J gene TRBJ2-2; the D is unclear. V lost 0 bases, J lost 6 bases, and 9 bases lay in between. The CDR3 loop spans 14 amino acids. Per the germline V gene, CDR1 is SGHKS and CDR2 is YYEKEE (reference sequence). CDR3 amino acids: CASSLVVISGELFF. The CDR3 DNA reads TGTGCCAGCAGCTTGGTAGTTATCTCCGGGGAGCTGTTTTTT.

V gene TRBV2 combines with J gene TRBJ2-1; a possible D gene is TRBD2 (6 bases). The CDR3 spans 12 residues. The V gene's germline CDR1 is SNHLY and CDR2 FYNNEI. V was shortened by 7 bases and J by 9 bases, with 13 bases between the two germline ends. This chain's CDR3 is CASTGLRGEQFF. The DNA of the CDR3 is TGTGCCAGCACCGGACTAAGGGGTGAGCAGTTCTTC.

The J gene is TRBJ2-7, the V gene TRBV9, with D possibly being TRBD2 (5 bases). Trimming left V 0 bases short and J 0 bases short, with 10 bases between. The CDR3 runs 15 residues. CDR1 is SGDLS and CDR2 is YYNGEE in the germline V gene. CDR3 in DNA: TGTGCCAGCAGCGTAGAACCGGGGAACTCCTACGAGCAGTACTTC. Protein sequence: CASSVEPGNSYEQYF.

This sequence joins TRBV9 and TRBJ2-1; TRBD2 aligns across 10 bases. The CDR3 loop spans 15 amino acids. Germline V gene sequence: CDR1 SGDLS, CDR2 YYNGEE. The V and J ends lost 0 bases and 13 bases, in that order; junction bases with no gene match: 10. The CDR3 nucleotides read TGTGCCAGCAGCGTAGGAGGAGCGGGGGGGCCGAGACAGTTCTTC. Amino acids: CASSVGGAGGPRQFF. The full variable domain, with the rest looked up from reference TRBV9 and TRBJ2-1, is DSGVTQTPKHLITATGQRVTLRCSPRSGDLSVYWYQQSLDQGLQFLIQYYNGEERAKGNILERFSAQQFPDLHSELNLSSLELGDSALYFCASSVGGAGGPRQFFGPGTRLTVL.

CDR3 region: CASSPGQSYGYTF. The CDR3 DNA reads TGTGCCAGCAGCCCGGGACAGTCATATGGCTACACCTTC. This chain links TRBV7-9 with TRBJ1-2; 7 bases are a match to TRBD1. The CDR3 length is 13 residues. Trimming removed 5 bases from V and 5 bases from J; junction bases left unmatched: 5. The germline V gene has CDR1 SEHNR and CDR2 FQNEAQ (reference sequence).

This chain joins TRBV5-1 and TRBJ2-2; 8 bases fit TRBD2. Trimming cost V 0 bases and J 3 bases; bases outside gene matches: 7. The CDR3 has 17 amino acids. Germline V CDR1 and CDR2: SGHRS, YFSETQ. CDR3 sequence: CASSLGTSGRDTGELFF. The CDR3 bases are TGCGCCAGCAGCTTGGGGACGAGCGGGAGAGACACCGGGGAGCTGTTTTTT. Using reference TRBV5-1 and TRBJ2-2 for the parts outside the CDR3, the full variable domain is KAGVTQTPRYLIKTRGQQVTLSCSPISGHRSVSWYQQTPGQGLQFLFEYFSETQRNKGNFPGRFSGRQFSNSRSEMNVSTLELGDSALYLCASSLGTSGRDTGELFFGEGSRLTVL.

V and J are TRBV7-9 and TRBJ2-3; D is ambiguous. Trimming pared 2 bases from V and 6 bases from J, leaving 6 bases between. From germline, CDR1 is SEHNR and CDR2 FQNEAQ (reference sequence). This CDR3 comprises 12 residues. The CDR3 loop reads CASSLKTDTQYF. DNA of the CDR3: TGTGCCAGCAGCTTAAAGACTGATACGCAGTATTTT. Using reference TRBV7-9 and TRBJ2-3 for the parts outside the CDR3, the full variable domain is DTGVSQNPRHKITKRGQNVTFRCDPISEHNRLYWYRQTLGQGPEFLTYFQNEAQLEKSRLLSDRFSAERPKGSFSTLEIQRTEQGDSAMYLCASSLKTDTQYFGPGTRLTVL.

The chain uses TRBV15 and TRBJ2-3; 7 bases match TRBD2. CDR1 is LNHNV, CDR2 YYDKDF, per germline (reference sequence). The CDR3 has 17 residues. The V and J ends lost 1 base and 1 base, in that order; junction bases with no gene match: 8. The CDR3 spells CATSRGEGLIGTDTQYF. In nucleotides, the CDR3 is TGTGCCACCAGCAGAGGGGAGGGCCTGATAGGCACAGATACGCAGTATTTT.

J is TRBJ2-5 and V is TRBV5-1, with 8 bases matching TRBD1. The J call may be faulty, since TRBJ2-7 better matches the DNA end. Germline-derived CDR1 and CDR2 are SGHRS and YFSETQ. The CDR3 runs 14 residues. The CDR3 nucleotides read TGCGCCAGCAGCCCGAGGACAGGGTCCTACGAGCAGTACTTC. Its translation is CASSPRTGSYEQYF.

This chain connects TRBV5-1 to TRBJ2-1; D possibly corresponds to TRBD2 (7 bases). Germline V lookup: CDR1 SGHRS, CDR2 YFSETQ. The germline V and J ends were trimmed by 6 bases and 0 bases, with 16 bases remaining between them. The CDR3 is 16 residues long. The CDR3, as DNA: TGCGCCAGCATGGCTAGCGGAGGGGGCTCCTACAATGAGCAGTTCTTC. Translated: CASMASGGGSYNEQFF.

The V and J genes are TRBV23-1 and TRBJ2-7; 7 nucleotides line up with TRBD1. Being an ORF, TRBV23-1 has a function that is uncertain. The CDR3 extends over 17 amino acids. The V segment lost 4 bases and the J segment 2 bases; nucleotides outside the gene matches: 14. CDR3 coding DNA: TGCGCCAGCAGTCTTATTTCCGGGACAGAGAACACCTACGAGCAGTACTTC. Encoded protein: CASSLISGTENTYEQYF.